The subject of this entry is one T cell receptor beta chain. Its target is not known. This specimen comes from a study of T cell repertoires in cytomegalovirus infection. At the level of the study: Recently identified HLA-C-restricted CMV epitopes were used, and well-studied HLA-B-restricted CMV epitopes were used as well. CMV infection and matching HLA type were both indicated by public TCR beta signatures. Study findings and constraints: Dominating the ex vivo response were TCR beta clonotypes that were CMV-specific and HLA-C-restricted. Identification of carriers of CMV plus the relevant HLA was achieved through cumulative public TCR beta family frequency.

The CDR3 spans 15 residues. Looked up from germline, CDR1 is SGHTA and CDR2 is FQGTGA. V shed 4 bases and J shed 0 bases, with 11 bases lying between them. TCRdb re-called the reads with MiXCR, one entry per CDR3 protein. The sample has 650,000 to 850,000 distinct CDR3 sequences, just under 30% seen once. The clonotype was recovered from a human donor in good health (CMV status not recorded). Some clones in this sample may be carry-over from other donors' samples. Sequencing was performed on cultured CD8+ T cells from PBMCs, taken from culture after CMV antigen stimulation. This chain connects TRBV7-3 to TRBJ2-3, with D hard to call. The chain's CDR3 is CASSSGETSTDTQYF. In nucleotides, the CDR3 is TGTGCCAGCAGCTCTGGGGAAACTAGCACAGATACGCAGTATTTT.